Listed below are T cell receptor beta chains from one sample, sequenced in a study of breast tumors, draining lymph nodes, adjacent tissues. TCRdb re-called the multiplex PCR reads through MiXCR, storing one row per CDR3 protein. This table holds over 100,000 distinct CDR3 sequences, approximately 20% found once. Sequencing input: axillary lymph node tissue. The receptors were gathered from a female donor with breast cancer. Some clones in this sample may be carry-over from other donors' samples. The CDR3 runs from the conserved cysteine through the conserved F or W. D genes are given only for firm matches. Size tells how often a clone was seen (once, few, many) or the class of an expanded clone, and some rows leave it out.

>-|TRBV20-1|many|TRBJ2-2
CSAREPADDTGELFF
TGCAGTGCTAGGGAACCCGCGGATGACACCGGGGAGCTGTTTTTT
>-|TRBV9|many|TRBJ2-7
CASSVEGADSYEQYF
TGTGCCAGCAGCGTAGAGGGCGCTGACTCCTACGAGCAGTACTTC
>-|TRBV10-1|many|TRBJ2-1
CASSETQGYNEQFF
TGCGCCAGCAGTGAGACGCAGGGGTACAATGAGCAGTTCTTC
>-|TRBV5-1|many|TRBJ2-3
CASGSGYNTDTQYF
TGCGCCAGCGGGAGCGGGTACAACACAGATACGCAGTATTTT
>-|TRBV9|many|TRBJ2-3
CASSGVRAEGPDTQYF
TGTGCCAGCAGCGGGGTGAGGGCAGAGGGGCCAGATACGCAGTATTTT
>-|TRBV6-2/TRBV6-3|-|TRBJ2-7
CASSPAYELYF
TGTGCCAGCAGTCCCGCCTACGAGCTGTACTTC
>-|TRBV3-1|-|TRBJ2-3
CASSQDNSPGPQYF
TGTGCCAGCAGCCAAGATAATAGTCCGGGTCCGCAGTATTTT
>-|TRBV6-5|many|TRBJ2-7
CASSYSPTEAHYEQYF
TGTGCCAGCAGTTACTCCCCGACAGAGGCCCACTACGAGCAGTACTTC
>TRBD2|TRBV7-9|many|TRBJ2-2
CASSLLLTGGTGELFF
TGTGCCAGCAGCTTATTGCTGACGGGAGGAACCGGGGAGCTGTTTTTT
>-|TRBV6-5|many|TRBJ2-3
CASSYSGDTDTQYF
TGTGCCAGCAGTTACTCGGGGGATACAGATACGCAGTATTTT
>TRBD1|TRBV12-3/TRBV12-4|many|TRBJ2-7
CASSQGTGYSYEQYF
TGTGCCAGCAGTCAAGGGACAGGCTACTCGTACGAGCAGTACTTC
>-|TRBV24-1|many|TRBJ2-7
CATSDSRDIGRGSYEQYF
TGTGCCACCAGTGATTCACGGGACATCGGTCGGGGCTCCTACGAGCAGTACTTC
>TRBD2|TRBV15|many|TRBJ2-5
CATSTSGLAEETQYF
TGTGCCACCAGCACCTCGGGACTAGCGGAAGAGACCCAGTACTTC
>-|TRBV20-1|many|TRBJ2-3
CSAEEVKYGRTDTQYF
TGCAGTGCTGAGGAAGTAAAATACGGACGAACAGATACGCAGTATTTT
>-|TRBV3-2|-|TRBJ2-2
CASSQDLREGPGELFF
TGTGCCAGCAGCCAAGATCTACGGGAGGGCCCCGGGGAGCTGTTTTTT
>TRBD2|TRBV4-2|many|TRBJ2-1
CASSPITSGIGDEQFF
TGTGCCAGCAGCCCCATTACCAGCGGGATAGGCGATGAGCAGTTCTTC
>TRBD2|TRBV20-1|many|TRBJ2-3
CSASSIASGSMVDTQYF
TGCAGTGCTAGTAGTATAGCTAGCGGGAGCATGGTAGATACGCAGTATTTT
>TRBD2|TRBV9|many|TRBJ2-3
CASSVTSGRTDTQYF
TGTGCCAGCAGCGTTACTAGCGGGCGAACAGATACGCAGTATTTT
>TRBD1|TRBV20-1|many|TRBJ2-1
CSARDRTGGSYNEQFF
TGCAGTGCTAGAGATAGGACAGGGGGCTCCTACAATGAGCAGTTCTTC
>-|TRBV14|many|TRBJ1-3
CASSQEVRNTIYF
TGTGCCAGCAGCCAAGAAGTTCGAAACACCATATATTTT
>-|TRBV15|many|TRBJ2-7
CATSREDEQYF
TGTGCCACCAGCAGAGAAGACGAGCAGTACTTC
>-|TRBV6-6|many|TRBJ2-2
CASREGWGGELFF
TGTGCCAGCAGGGAGGGGTGGGGCGGGGAGCTGTTTTTT
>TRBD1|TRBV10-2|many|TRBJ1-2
CASSNHPTGTYGYTF
TGCGCCAGCAGCAATCATCCGACAGGGACCTATGGCTACACCTTC
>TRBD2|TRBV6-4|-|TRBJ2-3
CASIEGTSGISTDTQYF
TGTGCCAGCATTGAAGGGACTAGCGGGATTAGCACAGATACGCAGTATTTT
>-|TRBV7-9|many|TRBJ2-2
CASSPTKGELFF
TGTGCCAGCAGCCCAACCAAGGGGGAGCTGTTTTTT